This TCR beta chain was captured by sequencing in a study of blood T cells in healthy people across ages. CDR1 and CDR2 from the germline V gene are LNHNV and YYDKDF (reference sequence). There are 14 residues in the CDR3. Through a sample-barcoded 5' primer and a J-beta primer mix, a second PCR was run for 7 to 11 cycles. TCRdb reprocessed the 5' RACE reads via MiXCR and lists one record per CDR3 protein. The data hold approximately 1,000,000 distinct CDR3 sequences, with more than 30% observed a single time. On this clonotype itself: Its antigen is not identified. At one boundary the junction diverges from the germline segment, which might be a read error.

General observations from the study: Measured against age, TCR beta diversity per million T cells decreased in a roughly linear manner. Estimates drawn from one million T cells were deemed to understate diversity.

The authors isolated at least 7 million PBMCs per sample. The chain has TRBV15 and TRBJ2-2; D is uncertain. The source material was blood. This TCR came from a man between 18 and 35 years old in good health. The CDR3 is CATSGDSTAGELFF. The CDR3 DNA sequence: TGTGCCACCAGCGGAGATTCGACCGCCGGGGAGCTGTTTTTT.